This TCR beta chain originates from a study of human CD8 memory T cell subsets (dated by TCRdb to the early 2020s). With respect to the entire study: To assess how stem-like (TSTEM), progenitor exhausted-like (TPEX) and effector memory CD8+ T cell subsets are clonally related, the TCRbeta repertoires of these three subsets were compared. TCRbeta repertoires were obtained from roughly six donors, each contributing TSTEM, TPEX and effector memory subsets.

CCR7+ PD-1- TIGIT- cells were defined as stem-like memory CD8+ T cells (TSTEM). Density gradient separation was used to isolate peripheral blood mononuclear cells from healthy donor buffy coats. In the study, total CD8+ T cells were enriched by negative magnetic separation with EasySep or MojoSort CD8+ T cell isolation kits. An RNeasy Mini Kit was used to extract total RNA from duplicate vials of some 160,000 sorted CD8+ T cells per subset. The PBMCs were used either fresh or after being cryopreserved in fetal bovine serum with around 10% DMSO. CD8+ T cell subsets were sorted to purity by fluorescence-activated cell sorting on a FACSAria III. Comments on this clonotype: Its cognate antigen has yet to be identified.

There are 17 amino acids in the CDR3, from cysteine to phenylalanine inclusive. The entry carries no DNA sequence. Via the germline V gene (reference sequence), CDR1 is SEHNR and CDR2 FQNEAQ. Findings and caveats that apply to the study as a whole: Sequencing was limited to TCRbeta chains, and the repertoire comparisons were based on roughly 6 donors analyzed with paired t-tests and Bonferroni correction. Greater repertoire diversity in TSTEM than in TPEX subsets was suggested by Chao1 estimates, potentially reflecting a broader range of specificities. TSTEM and TPEX subsets showed similarly high normalized Shannon-Wiener diversity, whereas effector memory subsets were comparatively less diverse. Clonotypes were shared with effector memory cells by both stem-like subsets, but only minimal overlap was found between TSTEM and TPEX repertoires, suggesting distinct antigen spectra.

TCRdb names NextSeq 550 as the instrument used. A Human TCR Profiling Kit was used to prepare UMI-labeled 5' RACE TCRbeta libraries. Every TCRbeta library was prepared in parallel with an identical number of PCR cycles. The authors' analysis ran thus. Each TCRbeta library contained between about 3,000 and 18,000 functional CDR3beta clonotypes. MIGEC 1.2.9 handled UMI extraction and consensus assembly, with a minimum of three reads required per UMI. MiXCR 3.0.3 was used to extract in-frame CDR3beta repertoires. Each sample was downsampled to 42,000 randomly selected UMIs before diversity metrics were computed in VDJtools 1.2.1. Repertoire overlap metrics D, R and F2 were calculated in VDJtools for the top 3,000 clones of each sample pair. The reads went through TCRdb reprocessing, and each CDR3 protein sequence gets one entry with no DNA. TCRdb, not the original authors, processed these V and J calls. The sample's table covers 15,000 to 20,000 distinct CDR3 sequences. About 5% of the sample belongs to the ten largest clones.

Sequenced: CD8+ stem-like memory T cells (TSCM and TCM) sorted from PBMCs. The cell subset or site label, as the study defines it: stem-like memory CD8 T cells (TSTEM), CCR7+ PD-1- TIGIT-. The V gene is TRBV7-9 and the J gene is TRBJ1-5; TCRdb's assignment of TRBD1 cannot be checked, as there is no DNA. The sequence derives from a human donor in good health. The CDR3 corresponds to CASSLAGGPYSNQPQHF. Extended through the reference TRBV7-9 and TRBJ1-5 proteins, this CDR3 yields the full variable domain: DTGVSQNPRHKITKRGQNVTFRCDPISEHNRLYWYRQTLGQGPEFLTYFQNEAQLEKSRLLSDRFSAERPKGSFSTLEIQRTEQGDSAMYLCASSLAGGPYSNQPQHFGDGTRLSIL.